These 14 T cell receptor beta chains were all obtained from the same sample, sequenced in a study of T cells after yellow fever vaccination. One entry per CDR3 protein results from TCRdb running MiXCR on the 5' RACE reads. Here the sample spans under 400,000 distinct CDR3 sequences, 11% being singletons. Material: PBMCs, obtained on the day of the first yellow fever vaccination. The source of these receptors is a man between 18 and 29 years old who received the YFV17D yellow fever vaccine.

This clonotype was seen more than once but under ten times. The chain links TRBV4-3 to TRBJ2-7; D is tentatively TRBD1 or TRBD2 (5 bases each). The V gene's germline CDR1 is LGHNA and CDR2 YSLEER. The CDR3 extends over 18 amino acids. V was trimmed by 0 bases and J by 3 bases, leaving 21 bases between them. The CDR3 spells CASSQDLDRDLDYYEQYF. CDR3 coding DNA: TGCGCCAGCAGCCAAGACCTCGACCGGGACCTCGATTACTACGAGCAGTACTTC.

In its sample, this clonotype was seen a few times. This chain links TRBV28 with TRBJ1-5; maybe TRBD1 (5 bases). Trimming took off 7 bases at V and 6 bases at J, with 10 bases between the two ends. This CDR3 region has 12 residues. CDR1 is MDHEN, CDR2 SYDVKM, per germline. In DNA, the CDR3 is TGTGCCAGCACCCACGGGGGTCAGCCCCAGCATTTT. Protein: CASTHGGQPQHF.

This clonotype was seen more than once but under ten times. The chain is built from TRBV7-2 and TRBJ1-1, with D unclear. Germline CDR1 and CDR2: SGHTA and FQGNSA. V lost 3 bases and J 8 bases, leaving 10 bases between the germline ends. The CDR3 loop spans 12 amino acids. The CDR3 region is CASSFLRTEAFF. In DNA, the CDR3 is TGTGCCAGCAGCTTCCTTCGAACGGAAGCTTTCTTT.

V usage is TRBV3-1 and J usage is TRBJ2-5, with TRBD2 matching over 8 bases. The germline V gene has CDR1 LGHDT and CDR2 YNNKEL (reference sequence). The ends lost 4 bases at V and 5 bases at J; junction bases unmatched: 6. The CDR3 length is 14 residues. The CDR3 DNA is TGTGCCAGCAGCCTCCGTTTAGCGGGGGAGACCCAGTACTTC. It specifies CASSLRLAGETQYF.

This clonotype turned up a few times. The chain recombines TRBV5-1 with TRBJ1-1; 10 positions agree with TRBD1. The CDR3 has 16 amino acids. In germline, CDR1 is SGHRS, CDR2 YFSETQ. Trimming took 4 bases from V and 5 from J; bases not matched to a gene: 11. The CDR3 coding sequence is TGCGCCAGCAGCCCCGGACAGGGGGGGGTAACGACTGAAGCTTTCTTT. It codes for CASSPGQGGVTTEAFF.

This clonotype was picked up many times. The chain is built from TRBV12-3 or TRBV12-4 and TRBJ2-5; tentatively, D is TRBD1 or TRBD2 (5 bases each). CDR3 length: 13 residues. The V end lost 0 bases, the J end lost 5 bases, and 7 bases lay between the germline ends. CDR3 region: CASSLAGVETQYF. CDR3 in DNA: TGTGCCAGCAGTTTAGCGGGGGTGGAGACCCAGTACTTC.

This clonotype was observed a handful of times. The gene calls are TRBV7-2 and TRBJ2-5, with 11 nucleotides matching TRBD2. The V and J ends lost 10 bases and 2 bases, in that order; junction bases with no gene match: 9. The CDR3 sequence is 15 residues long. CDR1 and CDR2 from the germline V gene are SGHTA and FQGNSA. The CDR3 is CATLISGGVQETQYF. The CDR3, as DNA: TGTGCCACTCTCATTAGCGGGGGGGTTCAAGAGACCCAGTACTTC.

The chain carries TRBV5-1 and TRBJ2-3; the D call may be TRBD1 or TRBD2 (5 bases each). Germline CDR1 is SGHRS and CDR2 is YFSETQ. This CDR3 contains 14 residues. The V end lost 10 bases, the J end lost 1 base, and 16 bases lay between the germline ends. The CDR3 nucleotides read TGCGCCTGCAAGTCGGGGCAGGGCACAGATACGCAGTATTTT. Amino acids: CACKSGQGTDTQYF.

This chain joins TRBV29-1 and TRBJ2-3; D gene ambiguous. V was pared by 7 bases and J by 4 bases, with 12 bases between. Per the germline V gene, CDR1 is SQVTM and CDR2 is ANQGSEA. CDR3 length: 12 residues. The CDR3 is CSAYLAADTQYF. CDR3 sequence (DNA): TGCAGCGCCTACCTGGCCGCAGATACGCAGTATTTT.

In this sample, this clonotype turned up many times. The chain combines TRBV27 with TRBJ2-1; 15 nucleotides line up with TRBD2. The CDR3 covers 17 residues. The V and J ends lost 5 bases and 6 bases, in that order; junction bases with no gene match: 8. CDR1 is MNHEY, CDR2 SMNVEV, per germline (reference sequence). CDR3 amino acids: CASSPRTSGGASNEQFF. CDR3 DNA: TGTGCCAGCAGTCCACGGACTAGCGGGGGGGCGAGCAATGAGCAGTTCTTC.

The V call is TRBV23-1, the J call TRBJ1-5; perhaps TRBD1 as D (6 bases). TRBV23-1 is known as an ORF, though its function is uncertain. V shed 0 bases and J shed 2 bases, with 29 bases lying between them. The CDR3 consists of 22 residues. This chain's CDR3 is CASSQSRCGQMERGLGNQPQHF. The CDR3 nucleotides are TGCGCCAGCAGTCAATCGCGTTGTGGGCAGATGGAGCGGGGGCTGGGCAATCAGCCCCAGCATTTT.

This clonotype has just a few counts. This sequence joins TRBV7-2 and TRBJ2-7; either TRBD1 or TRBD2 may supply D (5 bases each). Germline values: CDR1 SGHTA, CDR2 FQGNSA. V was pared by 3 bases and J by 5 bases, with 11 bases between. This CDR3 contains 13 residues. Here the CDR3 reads CASSLLRGHEQYV. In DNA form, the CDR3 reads TGTGCCAGCAGCTTGCTGAGGGGCCACGAGCAGTACGTC.

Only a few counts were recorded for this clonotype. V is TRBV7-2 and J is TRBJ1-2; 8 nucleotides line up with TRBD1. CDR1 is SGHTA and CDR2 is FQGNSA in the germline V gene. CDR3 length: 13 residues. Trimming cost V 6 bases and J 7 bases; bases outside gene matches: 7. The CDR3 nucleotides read TGTGCCAGCAGGCAAGACAGGGGAGGTGGCTACACCTTC. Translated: CASRQDRGGGYTF.

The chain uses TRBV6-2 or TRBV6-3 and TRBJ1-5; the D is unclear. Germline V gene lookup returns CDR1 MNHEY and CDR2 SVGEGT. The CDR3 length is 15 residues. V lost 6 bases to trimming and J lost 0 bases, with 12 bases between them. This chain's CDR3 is CASRVDGSSNQPQHF. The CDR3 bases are TGTGCCAGCAGGGTTGATGGGTCTAGCAATCAGCCCCAGCATTTT.